These 3 T cell receptor beta chains were sequenced from one sample in a study of cytomegalovirus exposure and HLA in healthy donors. Amplification used 60 Vbeta primers and 13 Jbeta primers. The method was immunoSEQ multiplex PCR; TCRdb's version includes in-frame clones alone and lacks a portion of them. The data show approximately 150,000 clones, just under 75% seen once. The specimen sequenced was PBMCs. Every receptor here comes from a woman younger than 35 in good health and CMV-seronegative.

This clone was observed a few times. This chain connects TRBV7-9 to TRBJ1-5, with 9 bases aligning to TRBD1. The CDR3 has 17 residues. With V trimmed by 5 bases and J by 3 bases, 11 bases remained unmatched. Germline CDR1 SEHNR, CDR2 FQNEAQ (reference sequence). CDR3 sequence: CASSRQTTGGNNQPQHF. The CDR3 DNA follows: TGTGCCAGCAGCCGCCAGACGACAGGGGGAAACAATCAGCCCCAGCATTTT.

The chain employs TRBV5-8 and TRBJ1-2, with 11 positions matching TRBD1. The CDR3 is 16 amino acids. J gave up 4 bases and V 4 bases, and 9 bases lay outside the gene matches. Germline V gene sequence: CDR1 SGHTS, CDR2 YDEGEE. The CDR3 region has the DNA TGTGCCAGCAGCCCGCGGGGACAGGGGGATCTCTATGGCTACACCTTC. Translating gives CASSPRGQGDLYGYTF.

This chain links TRBV29-1 with TRBJ1-1; D uncertain. CDR1 and CDR2 from the germline V gene are SQVTM and ANQGSEA. The V end lost 0 bases, the J end lost 4 bases, and 6 bases lay between the germline ends. This CDR3 has 12 amino acids. CDR3 sequence: CSVEDRGTEAFF. CDR3 nucleotides: TGCAGCGTTGAAGATCGCGGCACTGAAGCTTTCTTT.